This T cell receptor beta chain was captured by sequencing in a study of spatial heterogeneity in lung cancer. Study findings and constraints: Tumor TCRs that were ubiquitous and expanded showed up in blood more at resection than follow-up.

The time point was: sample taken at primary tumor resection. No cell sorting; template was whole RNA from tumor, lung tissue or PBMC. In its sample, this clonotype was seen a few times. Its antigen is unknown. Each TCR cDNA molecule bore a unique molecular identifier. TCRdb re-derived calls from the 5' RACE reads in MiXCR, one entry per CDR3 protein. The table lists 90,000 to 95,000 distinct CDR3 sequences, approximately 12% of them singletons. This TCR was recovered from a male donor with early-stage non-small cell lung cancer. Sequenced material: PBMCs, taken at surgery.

CDR3 sequence: CAWVRGLDTEAFF. The CDR3 nucleotides read TGTGCCTGGGTTAGGGGGTTAGACACTGAAGCTTTCTTT. The rearrangement uses TRBV30 and TRBJ1-1, with D possibly TRBD1 on 6 matching bases. The CDR3 length is 13 residues. Looked up from germline, CDR1 is GTSNPN and CDR2 is SVGIG (reference sequence). Deletions cut 5 bases from V and 3 bases from J, with 13 bases between.